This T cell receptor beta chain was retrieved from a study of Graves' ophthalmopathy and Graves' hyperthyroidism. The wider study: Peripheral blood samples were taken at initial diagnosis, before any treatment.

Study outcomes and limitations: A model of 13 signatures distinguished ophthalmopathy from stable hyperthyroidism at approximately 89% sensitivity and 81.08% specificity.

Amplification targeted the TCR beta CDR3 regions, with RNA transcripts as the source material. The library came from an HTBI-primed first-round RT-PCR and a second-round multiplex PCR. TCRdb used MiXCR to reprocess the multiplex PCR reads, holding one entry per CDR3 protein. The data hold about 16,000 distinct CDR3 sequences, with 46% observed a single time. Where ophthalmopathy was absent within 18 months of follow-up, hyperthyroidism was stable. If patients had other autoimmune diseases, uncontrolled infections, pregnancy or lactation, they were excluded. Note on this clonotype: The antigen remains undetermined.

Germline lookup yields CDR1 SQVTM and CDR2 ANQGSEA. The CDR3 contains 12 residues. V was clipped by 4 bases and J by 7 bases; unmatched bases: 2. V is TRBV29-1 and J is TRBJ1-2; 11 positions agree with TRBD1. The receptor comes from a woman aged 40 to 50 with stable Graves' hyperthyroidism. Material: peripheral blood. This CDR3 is CSVGTGGSGYTF. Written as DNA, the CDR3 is TGCAGCGTTGGGACAGGGGGCAGTGGCTACACCTTC.